This TCR beta chain was recovered during a study of cytomegalovirus exposure and HLA in healthy donors. About the study: According to later analysis, the same platform produced the 120 validation and 666 first-cohort repertoires.

Generated by immunoSEQ multiplex PCR, the TCRdb table keeps only in-frame clones and is missing some. The table lists 140,000 to 150,000 clones, over 80% of them singletons. There are 14 residues in the CDR3. The germline V gene has CDR1 SGDLS and CDR2 YYNGEE. V lost 0 bases to trimming and J lost 1 base, with 7 bases between them. The sample consisted of PBMCs. The gene calls are TRBV9 and TRBJ1-1; D unclear. This sequence originates from a man aged 18 to 30 in good health and CMV-seropositive. As DNA, the CDR3 is TGTGCCAGCAGCGTAGAGGGAGAGAACACTGAAGCTTTCTTT. This sequence encodes CASSVEGENTEAFF.